This T cell receptor beta chain derives from a study of monozygotic twins with inflammatory bowel disease. Blood samples of 2.5 ml were drawn from every donor. No T cells were sorted before total RNA was taken from whole blood. Investigators made cDNA in eight separate reactions per sample. UMIs incorporating a 6-nucleotide sample barcode were appended by means of template switching. One entry per CDR3 protein, without DNA, is what TCRdb gives after re-calling the 5' RACE reads. Listed are about 200,000 distinct CDR3 sequences; around 7.7% falls within the top ten. The TCR sequence derives from a human donor with ulcerative colitis or Crohn's disease, or a healthy co-twin of an affected twin (not recorded which). The material sequenced was blood.

The CDR3 loop is CASSYSDKTYYGYTF. The chain employs TRBV6-5 and TRBJ1-2. From germline, CDR1 is MNHEY and CDR2 SVGAGI. This CDR3 contains 15 residues.